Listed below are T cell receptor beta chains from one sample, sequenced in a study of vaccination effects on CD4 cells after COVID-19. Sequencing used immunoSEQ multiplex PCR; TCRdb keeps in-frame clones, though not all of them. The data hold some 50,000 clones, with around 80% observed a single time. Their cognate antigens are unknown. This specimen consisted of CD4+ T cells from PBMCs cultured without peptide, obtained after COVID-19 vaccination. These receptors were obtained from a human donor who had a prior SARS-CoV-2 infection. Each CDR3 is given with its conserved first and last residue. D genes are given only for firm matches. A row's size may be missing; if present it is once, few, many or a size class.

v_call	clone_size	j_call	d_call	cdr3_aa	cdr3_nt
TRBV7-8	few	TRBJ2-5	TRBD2	CASSLGASGRAGETQYF	TGTGCCAGCAGCTTAGGGGCTAGCGGGAGGGCCGGAGAGACCCAGTACTTC
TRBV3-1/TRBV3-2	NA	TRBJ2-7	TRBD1	CASSQISVGTGSYEQYF	TGTGCCAGCAGCCAAATAAGCGTTGGGACAGGGAGTTACGAGCAGTACTTC
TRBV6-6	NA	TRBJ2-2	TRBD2	CASSYSLAGLPGELFF	TGTGCCAGCAGTTACAGCCTAGCGGGATTGCCCGGGGAGCTGTTTTTT
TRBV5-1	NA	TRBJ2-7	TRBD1	CASSLGTGGYEQYF	TGCGCCAGCAGCTTGGGGACAGGGGGCTACGAGCAGTACTTC
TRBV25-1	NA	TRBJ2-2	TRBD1	CASSPRDRGYTGELFF	TGTGCCAGCAGCCCCCGCGACAGGGGATACACCGGGGAGCTGTTTTTT
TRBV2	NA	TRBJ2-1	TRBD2	CASRRRTSGGKNEQFF	TGTGCCAGCAGGAGAAGGACTAGCGGGGGGAAAAATGAGCAGTTCTTC
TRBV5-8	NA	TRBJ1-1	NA	CASSGGPPRAFF	TGTGCCAGCAGCGGGGGACCGCCAAGGGCTTTCTTT
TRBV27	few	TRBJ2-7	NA	CASTGPSSYEQYF	TGTGCCAGCACGGGACCCAGCTCCTACGAGCAGTACTTC
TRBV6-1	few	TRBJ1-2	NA	CASSEVGGLYGYTF	TGTGCCAGCAGTGAAGTCGGGGGGCTCTATGGCTACACCTTC
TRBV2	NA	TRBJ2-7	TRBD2	CASSGGTSGSATYEQYF	TGTGCCAGCAGTGGCGGGACTAGCGGGAGCGCAACCTACGAGCAGTACTTC
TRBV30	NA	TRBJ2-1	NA	CAWSYRVGDEQFF	TGTGCCTGGAGTTACAGGGTGGGGGATGAGCAGTTCTTC
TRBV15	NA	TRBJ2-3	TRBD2	CATSRDQVSGGRTDTQYF	TGTGCCACCAGCAGAGATCAGGTTAGCGGGGGCCGCACAGATACGCAGTATTTT
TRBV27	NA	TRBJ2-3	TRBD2	CASSLQRLAGGGTDTQYF	TGTGCCAGCAGTTTACAAAGACTAGCGGGAGGGGGCACAGATACGCAGTATTTT
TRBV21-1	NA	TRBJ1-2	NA	CASSKTGDYGYTF	TGTGCCAGCAGCAAGACAGGGGACTATGGCTACACCTTC
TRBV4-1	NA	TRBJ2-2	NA	CASSQGRWGANTGELFF	TGCGCCAGCAGCCAAGGTCGCTGGGGCGCGAACACCGGGGAGCTGTTTTTT
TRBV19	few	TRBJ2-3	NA	CASSIHPLTDTQYF	TGTGCCAGTAGTATTCACCCCCTCACAGATACGCAGTATTTT
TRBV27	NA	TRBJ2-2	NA	CASSLRGSNTGELFF	TGTGCCAGCAGTTTACGGGGCTCGAACACCGGGGAGCTGTTTTTT
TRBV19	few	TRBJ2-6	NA	CASSMWGSGANVLTF	TGTGCCAGTAGTATGTGGGGTTCTGGGGCCAACGTCCTGACTTTC
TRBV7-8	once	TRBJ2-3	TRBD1	CASSLGGQKDTQYF	TGTGCCAGCAGCCTAGGGGGACAGAAAGATACGCAGTATTTT
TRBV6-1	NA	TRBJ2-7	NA	CASSDDYTGLRVQYF	TGTGCCAGCAGTGACGATTACACGGGGCTCCGGGTGCAGTACTTC
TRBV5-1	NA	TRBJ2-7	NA	CASSFIPPQPLTYEQYF	TGCGCCAGCAGCTTCATTCCCCCCCAGCCGCTTACCTACGAGCAGTACTTC
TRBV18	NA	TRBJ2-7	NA	CASSPPAGPYEQYF	TGTGCCAGCTCACCACCGGCCGGACCCTACGAGCAGTACTTC
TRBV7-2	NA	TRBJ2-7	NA	CASSLVGANSYEQYF	TGTGCCAGCAGCTTAGTTGGGGCCAACTCCTACGAGCAGTACTTC
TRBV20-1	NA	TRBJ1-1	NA	CSASDRGNTEAFF	TGCAGTGCTAGTGACAGAGGAAACACTGAAGCTTTCTTT
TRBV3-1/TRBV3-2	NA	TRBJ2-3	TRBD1	CASSQDLQGAGTDTQYF	TGTGCCAGCAGCCAAGATCTACAGGGGGCTGGGACAGATACGCAGTATTTT
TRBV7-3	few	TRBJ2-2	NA	CASSLLSGGELFF	TGTGCCAGCAGCTTATTGTCGGGAGGGGAGCTGTTTTTT
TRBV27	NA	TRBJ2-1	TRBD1	CASSLFSVETGPGNEQFF	TGTGCCAGCAGTTTATTCTCTGTCGAGACAGGGCCGGGGAATGAGCAGTTCTTC
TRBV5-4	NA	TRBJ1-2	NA	CASSLGEDGYTF	TGTGCCAGCAGCTTGGGGGAAGATGGCTACACCTTC
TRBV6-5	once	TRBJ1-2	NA	CASRQGQASGGYTF	TGTGCCAGCAGACAAGGGCAGGCCTCCGGTGGCTACACCTTC
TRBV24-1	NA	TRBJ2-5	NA	CATSQGHTLAETQYF	TGTGCCACCAGTCAGGGACACACATTGGCAGAGACCCAGTACTTC
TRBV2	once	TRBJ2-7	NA	CASSQGSFSYEQYF	TGTGCCAGCAGTCAAGGGTCCTTTTCCTACGAGCAGTACTTC